These 32 T cell receptor beta chains were sequenced from one sample in a study of shared clonotypes between healthy human individuals. The naive CD8 population came from CD45RO-negative cells selected for CCR7, without terminally differentiated effector memory CD45RA+ cells. The method was immunoSEQ multiplex PCR; TCRdb's version includes in-frame clones alone and lacks a portion of them. The sample comprises 2 million to 2.5 million clones, about 95% of which are singletons, and 0.9% to 1.3% rests with the top ten. Sequenced input: naive CD8+ T cells sorted from blood. Receptors were obtained from a young man in good health.

The V call is TRBV30, the J call TRBJ2-1, with a possible D match to TRBD2 (6 bases). CDR1 and CDR2 (germline): GTSNPN, SVGIG (reference sequence). This CDR3 is built from 14 residues. V gave up 5 bases and J gave up 3 bases, with 14 bases separating them. The CDR3 sequence: CAWGSSENYNEQFF. CDR3 bases: TGTGCCTGGGGGTCTAGCGAGAACTACAATGAGCAGTTCTTC.

The CDR3 coding sequence is TGTGCCAGTAGTTGGGGTGGAGATACGCAGTATTTT. Translated, it gives CASSWGGDTQYF. The V and J genes are TRBV19 and TRBJ2-3; unclear D gene. The V gene's germline CDR1 is LNHDA and CDR2 SQIVND (reference sequence). This CDR3 comprises 12 residues. Trimming pared 5 bases from V and 5 bases from J, leaving 8 bases between.

This chain joins TRBV10-3 and TRBJ1-2, with unresolved D. CDR3 length: 14 amino acids. Trimming stripped 6 bases from V and 6 bases from J, with 17 bases between. CDR1 ENHRY and CDR2 SYGVKD come from the germline V gene. This CDR3 reads CAISSGPEANGYTF. CDR3 DNA: TGTGCCATCAGCTCCGGACCGGAAGCTAATGGCTACACCTTC.

The J gene is TRBJ1-5, the V gene TRBV27; 8 bases are shared with TRBD1. The length of the CDR3 is 16 residues. Trimming removed 5 bases from V and 2 bases from J; junction bases left unmatched: 8. Looked up from germline, CDR1 is MNHEY and CDR2 is SMNVEV (reference sequence). CDR3 bases: TGTGCCAGCAGTCCCTCGACAGGGGAGCGCAATCAGCCCCAGCATTTT. It yields the protein CASSPSTGERNQPQHF.

The rearrangement uses TRBV27 and TRBJ1-6; no clear D. CDR1 MNHEY and CDR2 SMNVEV come from the germline V gene (reference sequence). V lost 5 bases and J lost 10, with 12 bases in between. The CDR3 contains 13 residues. CDR3 residues: CASSPYLNSPLHF. CDR3 DNA sequence: TGTGCCAGCAGTCCGTACCTAAACTCACCCCTCCACTTT.

The chain joins TRBV27 to TRBJ2-7; 11 positions agree with TRBD2. The CDR3 has 16 residues. V was pared by 6 bases and J by 3 bases, with 10 bases of the junction left unmatched. Germline CDR1 and CDR2: MNHEY and SMNVEV (reference sequence). In DNA form, the CDR3 reads TGTGCCAGCAGCCCTATAGCGGGGGGGAACAACTACGAGCAGTACTTC. Protein sequence: CASSPIAGGNNYEQYF.

Of note for this clone: Sequence at one end of the junction differs from germline and may be a read error. The V gene is TRBV7-7, the J gene TRBJ2-1, with 8 bases identical to TRBD2. Germline CDR1 reads SSHAT; CDR2 reads FNYEAQ (reference sequence). This CDR3 region has 14 residues. The CDR3 nucleotides read TGTGCTAGCAGCCCTAGCGGGCTACACAATGAGCAGTTCTTC. Residues: CASSPSGLHNEQFF.

About this clone itself: The sample has other DNA sequences that encode this CDR3 too. J is TRBJ1-2 and V is TRBV6-5, with 9 bases lining up with TRBD1. Germline V gene lookup returns CDR1 MNHEY and CDR2 SVGAGI. The CDR3 has 15 residues. J gave up 3 bases and V 3 bases, and 5 bases lay outside the gene matches. CDR3 sequence (DNA): TGTGCCAGCAGTTATGGGACAGGGAGTGACTATGGCTACACCTTC. Translating it yields CASSYGTGSDYGYTF.

A remark on this clone: An end of the junction differs from the germline gene, which may be a read error. The V and J genes are TRBV2 and TRBJ2-2; the match to TRBD2 covers 8 bases. Germline values: CDR1 SNHLY, CDR2 FYNNEI. The CDR3 is 13 amino acids. Here the CDR3 DNA reads TGTGCCAGCAGAGAAGGCGGGGGGTGGGAGCTGTTTTTT. This sequence encodes CASREGGGWELFF.

This sequence joins TRBV4-3 and TRBJ2-7; 7 nucleotides match TRBD2. CDR1 is LGHNA, CDR2 YSLEER, per germline. This CDR3 contains 15 residues. Trimming took 0 bases from V and 7 from J; bases not matched to a gene: 9. The CDR3 protein is CASSQDSTGGGEQYF. DNA for the CDR3: TGCGCCAGCAGCCAAGATAGCACGGGAGGAGGAGAGCAGTACTTC.

This chain uses TRBV5-6 with TRBJ2-7; D possibly corresponds to TRBD1 (6 bases). Germline V gene data show CDR1 as SGHDT and CDR2 as YYEEEE. This CDR3 spans 12 amino acids. V gave up 4 bases and J gave up 3 bases, with 8 bases separating them. The CDR3, as DNA: TGTGCCAGCAGCGTACAGGGCTACGAGCAGTACTTC. It is translated as CASSVQGYEQYF.

J is TRBJ1-1 and V is TRBV4-1; D ambiguous. Per the germline V gene, CDR1 is MGHRA and CDR2 is YSYEKL. This CDR3 comprises 15 residues. The V gene lost 1 base and the J gene lost 0 bases, with 9 bases spanning the gap. DNA of the CDR3: TGCGCCAGCAGCCAAGTCAGGAGCATGAACACTGAAGCTTTCTTT. This translates into CASSQVRSMNTEAFF.

Turning to this clone: The sample contains more than one DNA sequence encoding this CDR3. V and J are TRBV5-1 and TRBJ2-6, with D unresolved. The CDR3 spans 14 residues. V was clipped by 0 bases and J by 1 base, with 2 bases between them. Germline V gene lookup returns CDR1 SGHRS and CDR2 YFSETQ. For the CDR3, the DNA is TGCGCCAGCAGCTTGGATTCTGGGGCCAACGTCCTGACTTTC. This sequence encodes CASSLDSGANVLTF.

The J gene is TRBJ2-1, the V gene TRBV7-9; no reliable D call. V was cut by 5 bases and J by 12 bases, with 20 bases left in between. The CDR3 covers 14 residues. Per germline, CDR1 SEHNR and CDR2 FQNEAQ (reference sequence). The CDR3: CASSPDYTATRQFF. The CDR3 region has the DNA TGTGCCAGCAGCCCAGATTATACCGCTACCCGGCAGTTCTTC.

This clone was detected only once. The same CDR3 also results from other DNA sequences found in this sample. The chain employs TRBV4-3 and TRBJ2-1, with D maybe TRBD2 (5 bases). The CDR3 consists of 16 residues. V was cut by 0 bases and J by 6 bases, with 15 bases left in between. CDR1 LGHNA and CDR2 YSLEER come from the germline V gene. In nucleotides, the CDR3 is TGCGCCAGCAGCCAAGATCGTGAGGGAGTGAGCAATGAGCAGTTCTTC. Its translation is CASSQDREGVSNEQFF.

The rearrangement links TRBV30 to TRBJ1-4; D gene unclear. The length of the CDR3 is 14 residues. Per germline, CDR1 GTSNPN and CDR2 SVGIG (reference sequence). Trimming took off 0 bases at V and 5 bases at J, with 10 bases between the two ends. In DNA form, the CDR3 reads TGTGCCTGGAGTGTCGCAGGCCTCAATGAAAAACTGTTTTTT. Translating it yields CAWSVAGLNEKLFF.

V usage is TRBV19 and J usage is TRBJ2-2, with D hard to call. The germline CDR1 and CDR2 sequences are LNHDA and SQIVND (reference sequence). This CDR3 contains 13 residues. Trimming pared 0 bases from V and 13 bases from J, leaving 12 bases between. The CDR3 spells CASSIDWAGVLFF. The CDR3 DNA reads TGTGCCAGTAGTATAGATTGGGCAGGAGTGCTGTTTTTT.

The gene calls are TRBV13 and TRBJ1-2; 9 bases agree with TRBD1. The germline CDR1 and CDR2 sequences are PRHDT and FYEKMQ (reference sequence). The CDR3 has 15 amino acids. V dropped 5 bases and J dropped 4; count of bases not matched to a gene: 8. As DNA, the CDR3 is TGTGCCAGCAGCCATGGACAGGGGCGCGGCTATGGCTACACCTTC. It codes for CASSHGQGRGYGYTF.

This clone came up once. J is TRBJ1-6 and V is TRBV4-1, with 7 bases lining up with TRBD1. The J segment lost 9 bases and the V segment lost 1 base, leaving 9 bases of the junction unmatched. The CDR3 loop spans 16 amino acids. Germline V gene sequence: CDR1 MGHRA, CDR2 YSYEKL. Written as DNA, the CDR3 is TGCGCCAGCAGCCAAGGCGGGACAGTCCTACCTTCACCCCTCCACTTT. Protein product: CASSQGGTVLPSPLHF.

This chain links TRBV30 with TRBJ1-4, with D unclear. Germline CDR1 and CDR2: GTSNPN and SVGIG (reference sequence). This CDR3 contains 18 residues. V lost 3 bases and J lost 8, with 28 bases in between. The CDR3 sequence: CAWSDDGSRRPLGEKLFF. The CDR3 DNA is TGTGCCTGGAGCGACGATGGCAGCCGACGTCCTTTGGGGGAAAAACTGTTTTTT.

V and J are TRBV23-1 and TRBJ2-7, with D possibly being TRBD1 (6 bases). TRBV23-1 is filed as an ORF, its function uncertain. The CDR3 length is 15 residues. The V end was cut by 3 bases, the J end by 3 bases, with 15 bases between. This chain's CDR3 is CASSQTGTTYYEQYF. CDR3 DNA sequence: TGCGCCAGCAGTCAGACCGGGACAACCTACTACGAGCAGTACTTC.

The rearrangement links TRBV5-5 to TRBJ1-6; tentative D call: TRBD1 (6 bases). This CDR3 region has 16 residues. Trimming pared 6 bases from V and 2 bases from J, leaving 15 bases between. The germline V gene encodes CDR1 SGHKS and CDR2 YYEKEE (reference sequence). The CDR3 reads CASTRGGQPYNSPLHF. The CDR3 nucleotides are TGTGCCAGCACCCGAGGGGGGCAGCCCTATAATTCACCCCTCCACTTT.

The rearrangement uses TRBV7-9 and TRBJ2-1, with 7 bases that match TRBD2. In germline, CDR1 is SEHNR, CDR2 FQNEAQ (reference sequence). The CDR3 is 15 amino acids. The V gene end was trimmed by 1 base and the J gene end by 3 bases; junction bases not matched to a gene: 3. The CDR3 DNA is TGTGCCAGCAGCTTAGGACTAGCCAGCTACAATGAGCAGTTCTTC. Translated, it gives CASSLGLASYNEQFF.

Concerning this clone: The same CDR3 arises from other DNA sequences in this sample as well. V is TRBV6-5 and J is TRBJ2-7; D perhaps matches TRBD2 (6 bases). CDR3 size: 15 residues. The V gene's germline CDR1 is MNHEY and CDR2 SVGAGI. The ends were cut back, 2 bases at V and 4 bases at J, with 15 bases in the middle. The CDR3 sequence: CASSYGGGGSYEQYF. Here the CDR3 DNA reads TGTGCCAGCAGTTACGGAGGCGGAGGGTCTTACGAGCAGTACTTC.

V usage is TRBV13 and J usage is TRBJ2-3; the D gene is possibly TRBD1 (5 bases). The V gene's germline CDR1 is PRHDT and CDR2 FYEKMQ (reference sequence). The V end lost 1 base, the J end lost 5 bases, and 7 bases lay between the germline ends. CDR3 length: 13 amino acids. The CDR3, as DNA: TGTGCCAGCAGCTTAGAGCAGGGAGATACGCAGTATTTT. Protein product: CASSLEQGDTQYF.

Concerning this clone itself: Other DNA variants within this sample encode the same CDR3. The chain recombines TRBV5-1 with TRBJ2-1; TRBD2 matches 8 bases. From germline, CDR1 is SGHRS and CDR2 YFSETQ. The CDR3 runs to 15 residues. J lost 4 bases, V lost 4 bases, and 7 bases had no gene match. Here the CDR3 reads CASSLSGGLYNEQFF. DNA of the CDR3: TGCGCCAGCAGCCTCAGCGGGGGCCTTTACAATGAGCAGTTCTTC.

This clone has only a few counts. This sample includes further DNA sequences coding for the same CDR3. The chain joins TRBV7-9 to TRBJ2-1, with 8 bases fitting TRBD2. CDR3 length: 15 amino acids. With V trimmed by 0 bases and J by 4 bases, 2 bases remained unmatched. Germline V gives CDR1 SEHNR, CDR2 FQNEAQ (reference sequence). CDR3 residues: CASSLASGEYNEQFF. The CDR3 DNA follows: TGTGCCAGCAGCTTAGCTAGCGGGGAGTACAATGAGCAGTTCTTC.

The chain employs TRBV5-6 and TRBJ2-7; 10 bases are a match to TRBD1. The CDR3 contains 17 residues. V gave up 0 bases and J gave up 6 bases; unmatched junction bases: 12. Germline V CDR1 and CDR2: SGHDT, YYEEEE. CDR3 sequence: CASSLATRDRGLSEQYF. CDR3 sequence (DNA): TGTGCCAGCAGCTTGGCCACCCGGGACAGGGGCCTCTCCGAGCAGTACTTC.

This sequence joins TRBV2 and TRBJ1-1, with TRBD1 as a possible D gene (5 bases). Germline CDR1 reads SNHLY; CDR2 reads FYNNEI. V was clipped by 9 bases and J by 8 bases, with 10 bases between them. This CDR3 is 10 amino acids long. The CDR3 sequence: CASIGAEAFF. The CDR3 bases are TGTGCCAGTATCGGGGCCGAAGCTTTCTTT.

To note about this clone: Other DNA sequences in the sample encode the same CDR3. The chain employs TRBV27 and TRBJ1-1, with D maybe TRBD1 (5 bases). Germline CDR1 and CDR2: MNHEY and SMNVEV (reference sequence). There are 16 residues in the CDR3. V lost 0 bases and J lost 3, with 14 bases in between. CDR3: CASSLSGGEGYTEAFF. The CDR3 region has the DNA TGTGCCAGCAGTTTATCTGGAGGGGAGGGGTACACTGAAGCTTTCTTT.

The V call is TRBV7-9, the J call TRBJ1-2; 7 nucleotides line up with TRBD1. CDR1 is SEHNR, CDR2 FQNEAQ, per germline (reference sequence). This CDR3 comprises 15 residues. The V and J ends lost 4 bases and 6 bases, in that order; junction bases with no gene match: 11. This CDR3 reads CASSSDTDRWHGYTF. The CDR3 region has the DNA TGTGCCAGCAGCTCAGACACGGACAGGTGGCATGGCTACACCTTC.

V is TRBV6-1 and J is TRBJ2-3, with D uncertain. The germline V gene encodes CDR1 MNHNS and CDR2 SASEGT. Trimming left V 3 bases short and J 6 bases short, with 10 bases between. The CDR3 length is 13 residues. CDR3: CASSEGGYDTQYF. The CDR3 coding sequence is TGTGCCAGCAGTGAGGGCGGATATGATACGCAGTATTTT.